The T cell receptor beta chain described here comes from a study of Tregs in tolerant kidney transplant recipients. The length of the CDR3 is 14 residues. With 5 bases clipped from V and 3 bases from J, the junction kept 4 bases outside the gene matches. Per the germline V gene, CDR1 is SGHTA and CDR2 is FQGNSA. Profiled with immunoSEQ multiplex PCR; TCRdb holds only in-frame clones, not every one. The data hold 69,000 or so clones, with about 89% observed a single time. This clone was observed a single time. The sample was CD4+ T cells from blood, taken before the transplant. The chain carries TRBV7-2 and TRBJ2-7, with TRBD2 identical over 10 bases. The TCR was taken from a human donor who received a combined kidney and bone marrow transplant. CDR3 sequence (DNA): TGTGCCAGCAGCCTTCTAGCGGGAGTCTACGAGCAGTACTTC. Translating it yields CASSLLAGVYEQYF.